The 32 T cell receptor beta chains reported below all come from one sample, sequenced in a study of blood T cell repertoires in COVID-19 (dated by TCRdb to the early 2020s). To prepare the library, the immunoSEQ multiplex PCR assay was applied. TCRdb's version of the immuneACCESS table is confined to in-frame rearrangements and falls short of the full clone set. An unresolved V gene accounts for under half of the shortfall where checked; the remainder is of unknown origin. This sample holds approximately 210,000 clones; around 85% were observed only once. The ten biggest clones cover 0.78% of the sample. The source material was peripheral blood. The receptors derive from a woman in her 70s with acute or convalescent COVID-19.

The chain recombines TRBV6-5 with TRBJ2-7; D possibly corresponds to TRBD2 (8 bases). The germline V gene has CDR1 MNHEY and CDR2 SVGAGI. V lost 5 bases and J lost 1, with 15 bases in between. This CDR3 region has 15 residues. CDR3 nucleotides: TGTGCCAGCAGTAAACGGGGGGGACAGTCCTACGAGCAGTACTTC. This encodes CASSKRGGQSYEQYF.

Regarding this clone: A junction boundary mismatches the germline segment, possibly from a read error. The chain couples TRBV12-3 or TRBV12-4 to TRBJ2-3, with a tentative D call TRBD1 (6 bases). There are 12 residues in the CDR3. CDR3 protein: CASSLAGEDSMF. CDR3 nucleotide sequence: TGTGCCAGCAGTTTAGCGGGAGAGGACAGTATGTTT.

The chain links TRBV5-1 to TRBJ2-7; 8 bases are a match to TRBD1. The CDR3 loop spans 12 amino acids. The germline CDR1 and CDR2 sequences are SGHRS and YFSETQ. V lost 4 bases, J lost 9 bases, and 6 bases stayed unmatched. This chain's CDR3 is CASSAGQGGQYF. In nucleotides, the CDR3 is TGCGCCAGCAGCGCCGGACAGGGTGGGCAGTACTTC. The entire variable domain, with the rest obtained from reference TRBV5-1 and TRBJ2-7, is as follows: KAGVTQTPRYLIKTRGQQVTLSCSPISGHRSVSWYQQTPGQGLQFLFEYFSETQRNKGNFPGRFSGRQFSNSRSEMNVSTLELGDSALYLCASSAGQGGQYFGPGTRLTVT.

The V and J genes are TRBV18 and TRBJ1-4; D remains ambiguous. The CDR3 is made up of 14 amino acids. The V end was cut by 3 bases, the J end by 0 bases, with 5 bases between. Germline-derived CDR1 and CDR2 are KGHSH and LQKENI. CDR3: CASSPFATNEKLFF. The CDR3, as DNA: TGTGCCAGCTCACCTTTCGCAACTAATGAAAAACTGTTTTTT.

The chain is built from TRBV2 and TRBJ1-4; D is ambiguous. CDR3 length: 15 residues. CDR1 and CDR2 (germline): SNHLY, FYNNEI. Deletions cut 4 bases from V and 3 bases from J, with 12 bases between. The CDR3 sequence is CASSVNGASNEKLFF. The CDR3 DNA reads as TGTGCCAGCAGTGTTAACGGAGCCTCTAATGAAAAACTGTTTTTT. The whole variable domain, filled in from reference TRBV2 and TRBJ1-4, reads EPEVTQTPSHQVTQMGQEVILRCVPISNHLYFYWYRQILGQKVEFLVSFYNNEISEKSEIFDDQFSVERPDGSNFTLKIRSTKLEDSAMYFCASSVNGASNEKLFFGSGTQLSVL.

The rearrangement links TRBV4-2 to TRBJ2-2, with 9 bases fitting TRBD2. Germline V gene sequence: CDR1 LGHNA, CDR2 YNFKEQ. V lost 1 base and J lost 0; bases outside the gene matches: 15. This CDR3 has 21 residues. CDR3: CASSQAGGRGGPPSNTGELFF. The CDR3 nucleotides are TGTGCCAGCAGCCAAGCAGGAGGGCGGGGGGGCCCCCCCTCGAACACCGGGGAGCTGTTTTTT.

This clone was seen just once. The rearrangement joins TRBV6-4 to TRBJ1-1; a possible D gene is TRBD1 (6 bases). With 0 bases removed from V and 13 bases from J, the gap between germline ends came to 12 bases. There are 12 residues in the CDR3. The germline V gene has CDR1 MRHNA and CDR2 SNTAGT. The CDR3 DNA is TGTGCCAGCAGTGACTCGAAGTGGGGGCTTTTCTTT. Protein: CASSDSKWGLFF.

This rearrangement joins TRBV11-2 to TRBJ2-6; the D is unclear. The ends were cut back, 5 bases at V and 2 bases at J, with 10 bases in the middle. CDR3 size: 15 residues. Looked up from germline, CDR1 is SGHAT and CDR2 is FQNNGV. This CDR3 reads CASSPEVAGANVLTF. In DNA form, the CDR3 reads TGTGCCAGCAGCCCTGAGGTGGCTGGGGCCAACGTCCTGACTTTC. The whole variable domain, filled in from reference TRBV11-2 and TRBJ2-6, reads EAGVAQSPRYKIIEKRQSVAFWCNPISGHATLYWYQQILGQGPKLLIQFQNNGVVDDSQLPKDRFSAERLKGVDSTLKIQPAKLEDSAVYLCASSPEVAGANVLTFGAGSRLTVL.

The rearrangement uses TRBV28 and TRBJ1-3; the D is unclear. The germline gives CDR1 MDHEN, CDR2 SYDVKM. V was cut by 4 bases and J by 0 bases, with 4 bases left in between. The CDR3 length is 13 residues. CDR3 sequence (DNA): TGTGCCAGCAGTTATCACTCTGGAAACACCATATATTTT. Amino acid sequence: CASSYHSGNTIYF.

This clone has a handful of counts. The CDR3 DNA follows: TGTGCCAGCAGCTGGACAGTCCTCGATGGCTACACCTTC. It is translated as CASSWTVLDGYTF. This chain connects TRBV5-8 to TRBJ1-2; D may be TRBD1 (6 bases). This CDR3 is 13 amino acids long. V dropped 3 bases and J dropped 6 bases, with 12 bases sitting between them. CDR1 is SGHTS and CDR2 is YDEGEE in the germline V gene.

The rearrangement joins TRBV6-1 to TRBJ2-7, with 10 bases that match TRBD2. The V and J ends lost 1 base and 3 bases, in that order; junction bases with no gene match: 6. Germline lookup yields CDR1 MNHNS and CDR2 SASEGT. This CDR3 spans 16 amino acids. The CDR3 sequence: CASSEGPLAGVYEQYF. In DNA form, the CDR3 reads TGTGCCAGCAGTGAAGGGCCTCTAGCGGGGGTCTACGAGCAGTACTTC.

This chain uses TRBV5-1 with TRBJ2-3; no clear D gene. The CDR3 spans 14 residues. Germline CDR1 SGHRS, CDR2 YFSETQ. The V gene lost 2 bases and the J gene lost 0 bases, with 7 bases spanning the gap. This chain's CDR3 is CASSFERSTDTQYF. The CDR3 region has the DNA TGCGCCAGCAGCTTTGAGAGGAGCACAGATACGCAGTATTTT.

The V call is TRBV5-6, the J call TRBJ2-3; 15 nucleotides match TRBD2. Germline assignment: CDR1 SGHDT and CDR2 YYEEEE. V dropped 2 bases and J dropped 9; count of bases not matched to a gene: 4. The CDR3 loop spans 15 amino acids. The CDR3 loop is CASSFGLAGGSTQYF. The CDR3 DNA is TGTGCCAGCAGCTTCGGACTAGCGGGGGGGTCCACGCAGTATTTT.

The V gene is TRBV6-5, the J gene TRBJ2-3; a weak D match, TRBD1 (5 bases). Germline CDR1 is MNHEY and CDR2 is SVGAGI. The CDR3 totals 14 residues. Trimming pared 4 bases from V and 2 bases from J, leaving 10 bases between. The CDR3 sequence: CASSSRQSTDTQYF. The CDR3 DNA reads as TGTGCCAGCAGTTCCCGACAGTCCACAGATACGCAGTATTTT.

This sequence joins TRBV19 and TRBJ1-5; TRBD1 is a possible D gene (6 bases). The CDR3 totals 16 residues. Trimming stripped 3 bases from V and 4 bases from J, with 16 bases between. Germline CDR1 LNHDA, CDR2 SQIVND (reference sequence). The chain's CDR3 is CASSIGVRGQNQPQHF. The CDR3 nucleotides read TGTGCCAGTAGTATTGGGGTACGGGGACAAAATCAGCCCCAGCATTTT.

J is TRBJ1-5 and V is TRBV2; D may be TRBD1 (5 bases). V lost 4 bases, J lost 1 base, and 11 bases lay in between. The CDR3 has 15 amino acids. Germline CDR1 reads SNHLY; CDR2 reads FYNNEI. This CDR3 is CASSGGGRSNQPQHF. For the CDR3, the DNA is TGTGCCAGCAGTGGGGGGGGAAGAAGCAATCAGCCCCAGCATTTT.

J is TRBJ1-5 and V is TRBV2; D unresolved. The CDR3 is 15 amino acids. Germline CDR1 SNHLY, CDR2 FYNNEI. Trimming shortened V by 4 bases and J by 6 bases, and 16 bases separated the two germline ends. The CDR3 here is CASSGGKGPRQPQHF. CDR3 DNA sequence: TGTGCCAGCAGTGGCGGGAAAGGCCCCCGTCAGCCCCAGCATTTT.

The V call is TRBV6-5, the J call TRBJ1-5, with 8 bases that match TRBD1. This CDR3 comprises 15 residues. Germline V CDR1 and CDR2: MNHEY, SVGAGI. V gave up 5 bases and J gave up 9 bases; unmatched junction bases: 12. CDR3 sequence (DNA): TGTGCCAGCAGTCAGGACAGGGCCCGGTCTCGGCCCCAGCATTTT. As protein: CASSQDRARSRPQHF.

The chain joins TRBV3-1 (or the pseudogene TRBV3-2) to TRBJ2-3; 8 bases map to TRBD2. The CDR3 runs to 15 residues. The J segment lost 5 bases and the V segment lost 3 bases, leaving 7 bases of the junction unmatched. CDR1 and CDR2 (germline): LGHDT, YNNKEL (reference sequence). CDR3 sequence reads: CASSHRTSRGDTQYF. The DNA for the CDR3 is TGTGCCAGCAGCCATCGGACTAGCAGGGGAGATACGCAGTATTTT.

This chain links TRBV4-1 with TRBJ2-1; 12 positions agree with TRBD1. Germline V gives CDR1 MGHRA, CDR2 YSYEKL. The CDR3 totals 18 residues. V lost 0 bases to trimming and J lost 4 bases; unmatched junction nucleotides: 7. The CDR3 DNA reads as TGCGCCAGCAGCCAAGATAAAATGGGACAGGGGGCTTACAATGAGCAGTTCTTC. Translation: CASSQDKMGQGAYNEQFF.

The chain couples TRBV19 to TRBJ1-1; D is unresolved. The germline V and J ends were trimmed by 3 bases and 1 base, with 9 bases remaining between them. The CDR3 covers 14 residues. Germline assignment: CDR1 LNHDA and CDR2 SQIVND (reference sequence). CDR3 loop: CASSITRRNTEAFF. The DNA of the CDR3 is TGTGCCAGTAGTATTACCAGGCGGAACACTGAAGCTTTCTTT.

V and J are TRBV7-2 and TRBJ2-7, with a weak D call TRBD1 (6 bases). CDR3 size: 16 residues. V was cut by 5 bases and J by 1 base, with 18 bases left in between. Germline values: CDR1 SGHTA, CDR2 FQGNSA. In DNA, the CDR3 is TGTGCCAGCAGCCCTCCCAGGGGCCCTGGATCCTACGAGCAGTACTTC. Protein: CASSPPRGPGSYEQYF.

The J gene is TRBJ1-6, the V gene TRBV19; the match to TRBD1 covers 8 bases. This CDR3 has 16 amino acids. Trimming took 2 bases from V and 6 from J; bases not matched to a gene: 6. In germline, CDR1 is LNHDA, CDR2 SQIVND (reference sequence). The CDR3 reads CASSINTGQGNSPLHF. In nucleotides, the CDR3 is TGTGCCAGTAGTATAAATACCGGACAGGGTAATTCACCCCTCCACTTT.

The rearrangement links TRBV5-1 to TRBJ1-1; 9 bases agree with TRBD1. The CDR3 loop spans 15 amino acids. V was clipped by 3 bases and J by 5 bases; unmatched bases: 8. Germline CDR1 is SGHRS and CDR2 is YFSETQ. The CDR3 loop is CASSSALDRGTEAFF. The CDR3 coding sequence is TGCGCCAGCAGCTCCGCCTTGGACAGGGGAACTGAAGCTTTCTTT.

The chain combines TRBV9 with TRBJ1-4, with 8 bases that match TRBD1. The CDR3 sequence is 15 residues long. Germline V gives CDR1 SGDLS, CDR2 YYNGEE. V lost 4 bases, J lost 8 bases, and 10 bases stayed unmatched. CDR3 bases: TGTGCCAGCAGCACCGGGGACAGGACAGGAGAAAAACTGTTTTTT. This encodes CASSTGDRTGEKLFF.

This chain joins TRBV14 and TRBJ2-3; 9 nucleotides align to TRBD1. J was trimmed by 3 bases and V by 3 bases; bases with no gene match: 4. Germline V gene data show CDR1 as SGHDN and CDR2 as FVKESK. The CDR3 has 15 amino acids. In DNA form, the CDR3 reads TGTGCCAGCAGCCACCGGACAGGGGTGACAGATACGCAGTATTTT. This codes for CASSHRTGVTDTQYF.

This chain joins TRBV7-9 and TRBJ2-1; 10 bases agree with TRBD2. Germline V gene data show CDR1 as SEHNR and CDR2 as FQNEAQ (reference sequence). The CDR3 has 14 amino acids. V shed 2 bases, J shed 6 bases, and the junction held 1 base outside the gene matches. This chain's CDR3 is CASSLSGRVNEQFF. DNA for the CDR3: TGTGCCAGCAGCTTAAGCGGGAGGGTCAATGAGCAGTTCTTC.

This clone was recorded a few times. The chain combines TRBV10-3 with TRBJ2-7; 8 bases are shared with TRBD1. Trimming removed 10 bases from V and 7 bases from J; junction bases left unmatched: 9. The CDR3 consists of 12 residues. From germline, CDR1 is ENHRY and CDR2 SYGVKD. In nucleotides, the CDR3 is TGTGCCACCTTTGGACAGGGCGTTGAGCAGTACTTC. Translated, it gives CATFGQGVEQYF.

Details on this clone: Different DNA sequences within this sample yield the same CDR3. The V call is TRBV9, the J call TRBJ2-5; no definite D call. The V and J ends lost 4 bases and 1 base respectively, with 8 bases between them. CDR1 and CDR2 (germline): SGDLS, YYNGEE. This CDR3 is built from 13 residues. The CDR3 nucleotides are TGTGCCAGCAGCCCATCAGGCCAAGAGACCCAGTACTTC. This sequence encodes CASSPSGQETQYF.

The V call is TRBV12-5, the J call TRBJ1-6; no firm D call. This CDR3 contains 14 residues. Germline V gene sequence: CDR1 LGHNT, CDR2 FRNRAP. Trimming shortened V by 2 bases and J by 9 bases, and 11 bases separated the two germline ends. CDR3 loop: CASGLLPLGSPLHF. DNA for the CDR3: TGTGCTAGTGGTTTGCTCCCCCTAGGTTCACCCCTCCACTTT.

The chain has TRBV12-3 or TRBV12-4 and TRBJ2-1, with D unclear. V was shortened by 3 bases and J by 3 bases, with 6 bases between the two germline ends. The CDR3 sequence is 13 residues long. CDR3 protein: CASSFSVYNEQFF. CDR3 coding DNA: TGTGCCAGCAGTTTCTCTGTCTACAATGAGCAGTTCTTC.

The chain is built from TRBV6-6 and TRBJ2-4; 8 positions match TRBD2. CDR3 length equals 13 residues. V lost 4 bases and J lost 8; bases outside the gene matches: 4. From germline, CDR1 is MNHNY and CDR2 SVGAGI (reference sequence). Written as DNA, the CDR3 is TGTGCCAGCAGTTTCCCCGGGAGGGACATTCAGTACTTC. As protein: CASSFPGRDIQYF.